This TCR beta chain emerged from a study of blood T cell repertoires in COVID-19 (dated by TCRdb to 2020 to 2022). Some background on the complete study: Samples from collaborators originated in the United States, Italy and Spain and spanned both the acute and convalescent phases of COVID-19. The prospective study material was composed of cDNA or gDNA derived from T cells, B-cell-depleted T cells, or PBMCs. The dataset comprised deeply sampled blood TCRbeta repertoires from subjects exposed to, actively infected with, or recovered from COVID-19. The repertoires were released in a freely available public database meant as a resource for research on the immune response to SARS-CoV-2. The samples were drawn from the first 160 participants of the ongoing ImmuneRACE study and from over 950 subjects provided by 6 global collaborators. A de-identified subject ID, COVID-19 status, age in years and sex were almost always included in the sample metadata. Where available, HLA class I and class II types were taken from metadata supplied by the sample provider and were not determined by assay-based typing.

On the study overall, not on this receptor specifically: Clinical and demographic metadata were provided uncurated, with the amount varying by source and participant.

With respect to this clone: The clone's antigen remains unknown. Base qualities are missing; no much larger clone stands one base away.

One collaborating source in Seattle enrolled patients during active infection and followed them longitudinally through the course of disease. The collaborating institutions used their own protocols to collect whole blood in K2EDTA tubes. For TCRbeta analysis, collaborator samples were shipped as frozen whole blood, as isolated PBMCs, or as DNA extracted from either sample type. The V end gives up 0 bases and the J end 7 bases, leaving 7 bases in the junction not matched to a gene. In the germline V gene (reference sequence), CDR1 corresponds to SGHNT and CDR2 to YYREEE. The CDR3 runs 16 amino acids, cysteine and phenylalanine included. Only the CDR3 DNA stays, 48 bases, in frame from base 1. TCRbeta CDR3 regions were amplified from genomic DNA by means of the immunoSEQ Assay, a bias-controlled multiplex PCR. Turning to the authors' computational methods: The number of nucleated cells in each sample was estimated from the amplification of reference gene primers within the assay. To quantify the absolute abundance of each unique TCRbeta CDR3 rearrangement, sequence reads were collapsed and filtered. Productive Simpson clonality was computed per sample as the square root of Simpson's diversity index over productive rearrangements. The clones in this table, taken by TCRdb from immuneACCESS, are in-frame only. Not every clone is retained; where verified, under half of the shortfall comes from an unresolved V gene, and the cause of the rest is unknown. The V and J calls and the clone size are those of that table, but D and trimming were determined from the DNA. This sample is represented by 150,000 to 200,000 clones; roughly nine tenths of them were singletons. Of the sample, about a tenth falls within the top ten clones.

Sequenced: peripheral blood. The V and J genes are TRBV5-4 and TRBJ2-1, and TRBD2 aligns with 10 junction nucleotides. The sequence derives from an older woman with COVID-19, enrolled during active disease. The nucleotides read TGTGCCAGCAGCTTGGATCCTAGCGGGAGATCTAATGAGCAGTTCTTC. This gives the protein CASSLDPSGRSNEQFF.